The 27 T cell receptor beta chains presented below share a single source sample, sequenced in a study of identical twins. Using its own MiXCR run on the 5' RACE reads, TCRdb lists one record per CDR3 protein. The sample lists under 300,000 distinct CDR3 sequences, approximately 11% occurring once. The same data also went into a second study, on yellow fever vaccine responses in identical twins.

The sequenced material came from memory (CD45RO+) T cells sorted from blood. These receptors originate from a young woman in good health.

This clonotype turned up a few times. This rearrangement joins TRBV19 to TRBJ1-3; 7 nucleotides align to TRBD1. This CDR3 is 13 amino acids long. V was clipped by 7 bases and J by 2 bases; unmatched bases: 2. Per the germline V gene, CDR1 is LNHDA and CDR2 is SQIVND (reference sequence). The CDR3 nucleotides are TGTGCCAGTACCGGACAGGCTGGAAACACCATATATTTT. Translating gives CASTGQAGNTIYF.

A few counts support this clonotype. As DNA, the CDR3 is TGTGCCAGCAGTCAAAGAGAGCAGTACTTC. Its translation: CASSQREQYF. The V call is TRBV6-2 or TRBV6-3, the J call TRBJ2-7; no reliable D call. The germline V gene has CDR1 MNHEY and CDR2 SVGEGT. CDR3 length: 10 amino acids. The V end lost 5 bases, the J end lost 7 bases, and 6 bases lay between the germline ends.

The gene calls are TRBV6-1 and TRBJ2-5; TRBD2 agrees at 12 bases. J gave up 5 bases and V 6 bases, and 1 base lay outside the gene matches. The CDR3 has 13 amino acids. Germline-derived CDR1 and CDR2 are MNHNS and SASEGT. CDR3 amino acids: CASRGTSGETQYF. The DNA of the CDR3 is TGTGCCAGCAGAGGGACTAGCGGGGAGACCCAGTACTTC.

CDR3 DNA sequence: TGTGCCAGCAGTCCAAGGGACCGTCGCACCGGGGAGCTGTTTTTT. Its translation is CASSPRDRRTGELFF. This rearrangement joins TRBV3-1 to TRBJ2-2; D might be TRBD1 or TRBD2, each matching 5 bases. This CDR3 has 15 residues. The V end lost 6 bases, the J end lost 4 bases, and 15 bases lay between the germline ends. From germline, CDR1 is LGHDT and CDR2 YNNKEL (reference sequence).

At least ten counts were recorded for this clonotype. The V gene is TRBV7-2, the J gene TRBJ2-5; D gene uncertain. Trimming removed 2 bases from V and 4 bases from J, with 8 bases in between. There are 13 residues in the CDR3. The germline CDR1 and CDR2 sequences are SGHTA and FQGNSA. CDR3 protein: CASSLQVRETQYF. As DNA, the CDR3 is TGTGCCAGCAGCTTACAGGTCCGAGAGACCCAGTACTTC.

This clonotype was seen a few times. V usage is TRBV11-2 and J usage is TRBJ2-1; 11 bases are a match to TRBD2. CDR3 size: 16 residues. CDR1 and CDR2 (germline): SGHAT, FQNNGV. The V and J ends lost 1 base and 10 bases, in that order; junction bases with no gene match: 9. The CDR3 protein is CASSLVLAGGSGEQFF. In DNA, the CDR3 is TGTGCCAGCAGCTTAGTCCTAGCGGGGGGCTCGGGGGAGCAGTTCTTC.

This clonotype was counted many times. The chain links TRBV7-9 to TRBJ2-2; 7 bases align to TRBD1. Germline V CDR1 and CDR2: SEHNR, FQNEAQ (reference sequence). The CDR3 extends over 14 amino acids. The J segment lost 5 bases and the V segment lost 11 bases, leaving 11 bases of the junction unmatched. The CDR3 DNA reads TGTGCCGGGAGCAAAGGACAGGTGACCGGGGAGCTGTTTTTT. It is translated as CAGSKGQVTGELFF. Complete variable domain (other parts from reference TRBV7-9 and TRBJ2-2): DTGVSQNPRHKITKRGQNVTFRCDPISEHNRLYWYRQTLGQGPEFLTYFQNEAQLEKSRLLSDRFSAERPKGSFSTLEIQRTEQGDSAMYLCAGSKGQVTGELFFGEGSRLTVL.

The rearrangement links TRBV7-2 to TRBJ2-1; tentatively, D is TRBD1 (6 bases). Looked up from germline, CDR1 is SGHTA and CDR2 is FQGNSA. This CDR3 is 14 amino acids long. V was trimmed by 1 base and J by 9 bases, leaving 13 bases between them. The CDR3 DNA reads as TGTGCCAGCAGCTTAGAGTTGTACAGGGCTGAGCAGTTCTTC. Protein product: CASSLELYRAEQFF.

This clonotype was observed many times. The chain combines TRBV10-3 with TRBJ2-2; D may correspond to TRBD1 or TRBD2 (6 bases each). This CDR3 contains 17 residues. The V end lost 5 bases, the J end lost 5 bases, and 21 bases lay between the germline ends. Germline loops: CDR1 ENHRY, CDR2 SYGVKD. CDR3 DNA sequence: TGTGCCATCAGTAAGGACAGTCAATCTAGCGTTACCGGGGAGCTGTTTTTT. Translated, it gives CAISKDSQSSVTGELFF.

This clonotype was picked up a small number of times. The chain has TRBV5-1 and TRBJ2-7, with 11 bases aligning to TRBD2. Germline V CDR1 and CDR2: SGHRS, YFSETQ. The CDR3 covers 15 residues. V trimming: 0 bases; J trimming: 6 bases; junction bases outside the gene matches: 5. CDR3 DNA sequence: TGCGCCAGCAGCTTGGAAGGGACTAGCGGTTCCGAGCAGTACTTC. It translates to CASSLEGTSGSEQYF.

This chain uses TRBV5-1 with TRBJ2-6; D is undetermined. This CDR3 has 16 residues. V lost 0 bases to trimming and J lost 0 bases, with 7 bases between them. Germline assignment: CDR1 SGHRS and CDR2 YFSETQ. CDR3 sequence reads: CASSLAVVSGANVLTF. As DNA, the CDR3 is TGCGCCAGCAGCTTGGCCGTCGTCTCTGGGGCCAACGTCCTGACTTTC.

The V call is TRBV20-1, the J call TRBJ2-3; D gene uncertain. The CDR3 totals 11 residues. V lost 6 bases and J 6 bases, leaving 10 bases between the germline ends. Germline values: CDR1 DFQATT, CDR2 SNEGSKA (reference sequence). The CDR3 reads CSAPRADTQYF. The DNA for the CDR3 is TGCAGTGCCCCCCGCGCGGATACGCAGTATTTT.

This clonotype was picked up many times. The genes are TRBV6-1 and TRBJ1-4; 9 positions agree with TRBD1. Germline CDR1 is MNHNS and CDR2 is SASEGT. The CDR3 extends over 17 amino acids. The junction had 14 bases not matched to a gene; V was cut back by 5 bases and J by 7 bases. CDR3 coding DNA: TGTGCCAGCAGTCCGTTTACAGGGGGCGCGTTTGGTGAAAAACTGTTTTTT. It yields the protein CASSPFTGGAFGEKLFF.

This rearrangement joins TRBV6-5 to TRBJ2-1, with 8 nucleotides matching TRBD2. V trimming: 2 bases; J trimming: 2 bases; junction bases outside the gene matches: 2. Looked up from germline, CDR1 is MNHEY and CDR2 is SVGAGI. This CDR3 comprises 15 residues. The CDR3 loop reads CASSYSGSPYNEQFF. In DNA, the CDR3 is TGTGCCAGCAGTTACAGCGGGAGTCCCTACAATGAGCAGTTCTTC.

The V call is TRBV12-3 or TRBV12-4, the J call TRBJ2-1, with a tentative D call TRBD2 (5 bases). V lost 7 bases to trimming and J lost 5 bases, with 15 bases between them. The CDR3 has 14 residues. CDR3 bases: TGTGCCAGCAACCGGGCTAGCCTAAACAATGAGCAGTTCTTC. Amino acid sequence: CASNRASLNNEQFF.

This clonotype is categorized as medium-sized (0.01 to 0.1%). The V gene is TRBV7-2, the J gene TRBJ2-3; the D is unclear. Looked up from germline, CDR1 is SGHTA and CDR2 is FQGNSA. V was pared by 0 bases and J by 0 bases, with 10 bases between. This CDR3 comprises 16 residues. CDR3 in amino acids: CASSLATAPSTDTQYF. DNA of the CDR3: TGTGCCAGCAGCTTAGCCACAGCCCCTAGCACAGATACGCAGTATTTT.

Here the CDR3 reads CASSANGAAANEQFF. The DNA of the CDR3 is TGTGCCAGCAGTGCCAACGGGGCGGCCGCCAATGAGCAGTTCTTC. J is TRBJ2-1 and V is TRBV6-1; D is possibly TRBD1 or TRBD2 (5 bases each). Germline lookup yields CDR1 MNHNS and CDR2 SASEGT. The CDR3 extends over 15 amino acids. V lost 4 bases and J lost 6, with 16 bases in between.

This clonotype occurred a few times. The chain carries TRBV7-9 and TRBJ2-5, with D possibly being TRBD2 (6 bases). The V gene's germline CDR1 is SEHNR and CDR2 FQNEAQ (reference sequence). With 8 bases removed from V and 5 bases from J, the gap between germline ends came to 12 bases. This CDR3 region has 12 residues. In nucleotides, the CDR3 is TGTGCCAGCGTGGGGGACTCTGAGACCCAGTACTTC. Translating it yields CASVGDSETQYF.

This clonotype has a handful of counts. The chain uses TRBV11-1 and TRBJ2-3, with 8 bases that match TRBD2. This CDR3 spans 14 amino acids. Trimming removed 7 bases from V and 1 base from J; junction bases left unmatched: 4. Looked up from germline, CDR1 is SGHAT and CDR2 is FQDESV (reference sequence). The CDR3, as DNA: TGTGCCAGCATGGATAGCGGGGGCACAGATACGCAGTATTTT. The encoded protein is CASMDSGGTDTQYF.

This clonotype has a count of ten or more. CDR3 in amino acids: CASRRQGGGEKLFF. As DNA, the CDR3 is TGTGCCAGCAGACGACAGGGGGGGGGTGAAAAACTGTTTTTT. The V gene is TRBV12-3 or TRBV12-4, the J gene TRBJ1-4, with 9 bases that match TRBD1. The CDR3 contains 14 residues. V lost 6 bases, J lost 7 bases, and 6 bases stayed unmatched.

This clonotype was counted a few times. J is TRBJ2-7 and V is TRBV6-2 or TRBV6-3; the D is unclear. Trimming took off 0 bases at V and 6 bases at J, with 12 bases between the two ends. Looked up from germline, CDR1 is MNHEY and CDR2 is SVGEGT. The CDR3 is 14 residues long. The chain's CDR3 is CASSYSSSQAEQYF. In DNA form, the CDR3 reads TGTGCCAGCAGTTACTCCTCTTCCCAGGCCGAGCAGTACTTC.

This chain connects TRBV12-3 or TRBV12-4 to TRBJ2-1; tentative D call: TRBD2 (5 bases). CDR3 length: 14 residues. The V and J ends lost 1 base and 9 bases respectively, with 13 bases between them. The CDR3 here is CASSLGMVSGEQFF. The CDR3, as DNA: TGTGCCAGCAGTTTAGGCATGGTCAGCGGTGAGCAGTTCTTC.

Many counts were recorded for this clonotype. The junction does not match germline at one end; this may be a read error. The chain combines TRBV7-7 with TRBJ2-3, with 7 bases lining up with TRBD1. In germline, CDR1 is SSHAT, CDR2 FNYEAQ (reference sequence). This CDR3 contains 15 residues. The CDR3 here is CASSPTTGRVDTQYF. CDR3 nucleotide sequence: TGTGCTAGCAGCCCCACGACAGGGAGAGTGGATACGCAGTATTTT. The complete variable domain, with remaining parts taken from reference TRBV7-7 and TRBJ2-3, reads GAGVSQSPRYKVTKRGQDVTLRCDPISSHATLYWYQQALGQGPEFLTYFNYEAQPDKSGLPSDRFSAERPEGSISTLTIQRTEQRDSAMYRCASSPTTGRVDTQYFGPGTRLTVL.

DNA of the CDR3: TGTGCCACCAGCAGAGGGACAGGTTCCTACAATGAGCAGTTCTTC. It is translated as CATSRGTGSYNEQFF. This chain joins TRBV15 and TRBJ2-1; TRBD1 matches 7 bases. V gave up 1 base and J gave up 1 base; unmatched junction bases: 1. The CDR3 is 15 residues long. Germline CDR1 LNHNV, CDR2 YYDKDF (reference sequence).

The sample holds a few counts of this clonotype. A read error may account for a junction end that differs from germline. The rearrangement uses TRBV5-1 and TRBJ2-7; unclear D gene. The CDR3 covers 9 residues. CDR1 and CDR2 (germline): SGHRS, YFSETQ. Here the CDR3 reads CASSFLYPF. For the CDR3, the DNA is TGCGCCAGCAGCTTTCTCTACCCATTC. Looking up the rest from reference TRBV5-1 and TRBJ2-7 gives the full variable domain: KAGVTQTPRYLIKTRGQQVTLSCSPISGHRSVSWYQQTPGQGLQFLFEYFSETQRNKGNFPGRFSGRQFSNSRSEMNVSTLELGDSALYLCASSFLYPFGPGTRLTVT.

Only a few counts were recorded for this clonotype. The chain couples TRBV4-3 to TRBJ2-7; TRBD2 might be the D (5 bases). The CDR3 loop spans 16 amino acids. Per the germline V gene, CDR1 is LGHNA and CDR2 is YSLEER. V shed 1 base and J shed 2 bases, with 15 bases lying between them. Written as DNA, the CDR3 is TGCGCCAGCAGCCAAGGCACGGACTTCACTACCTACGAGCAGTACTTC. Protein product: CASSQGTDFTTYEQYF.

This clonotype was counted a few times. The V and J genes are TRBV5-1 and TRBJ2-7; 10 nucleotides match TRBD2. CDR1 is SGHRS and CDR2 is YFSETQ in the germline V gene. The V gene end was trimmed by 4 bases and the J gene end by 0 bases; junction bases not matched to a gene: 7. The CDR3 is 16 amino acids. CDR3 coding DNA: TGCGCCAGCAGCCCAACTAGCGGGATAAGCTCCTACGAGCAGTACTTC. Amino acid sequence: CASSPTSGISSYEQYF.